This T cell receptor (beta chain) stems from a study of shared clonotypes between healthy human individuals. Genomic DNA belonging to each subset was distributed in equal measure over several immunoSEQ plates. Using immunoSEQ multiplex PCR, the repertoire was profiled, and TCRdb retains in-frame clones only, with some absent. This table holds a few million clones, more than 90% found once. V lost 5 bases, J lost 0 bases, and 13 bases stayed unmatched. The CDR3 has 18 residues. Per the germline V gene, CDR1 is SEHNR and CDR2 is FQNEAQ (reference sequence). Sequencing input: naive CD4+ T cells sorted from blood. Subset noted: CD45RA+ positively selected. The rearrangement uses TRBV7-9 and TRBJ1-5; the match to TRBD1 covers 7 bases. The TCR originated in a man between 18 and 29 years old in good health. CDR3 in amino acids: CASSPPGQHNNSNQPQHF. The CDR3 DNA reads TGTGCCAGCAGCCCACCGGGACAGCACAACAATAGCAATCAGCCCCAGCATTTT.